This TCR beta chain was captured in a study of human T cells and chemical hapten exposure. Original handling: The number of TCRs in each sample had a median of around 96,000 and spanned 23,224 to 690,600. TCRdb re-called the RACE reads through MiXCR, storing one row per CDR3 protein. TCRdb assigned the V and J calls; the authors' analysis was not used. The data contain around 200,000 distinct CDR3 sequences, around 30% of them seen just once; the ten biggest clones take up roughly 3%. Trimming took off 5 bases at V and 0 bases at J, with 9 bases between the two ends. The CDR3 runs to 14 residues. This clonotype has just a few counts. Time point noted: pre-sensitization, week 0. Treatment: therapeutic diphenylcyclopropenone sensitization with weekly scalp DPC.

The TCR was taken from a woman in her 30s with alopecia areata. Some clones in this sample may be carry-over from other donors' samples. V gene TRBV12-3 or TRBV12-4 combines with J gene TRBJ2-3; D gene unclear. Here the sequenced sample was whole blood, taken in connection with sensitization to the hapten diphenylcyclopropenone (DPC). CDR3 sequence: CASSPFTSTDTQYF. CDR3 nucleotides: TGTGCCAGCAGTCCCTTCACTAGCACAGATACGCAGTATTTT.